This T cell receptor beta chain was recorded in a study of Ad26.COV2.S vaccination and SARS-CoV-2 variants. The study's findings and limits: Analyses that measured TCR breadth and depth may have underestimated total T cell responses. With respect to non-spike TCR breadth, vaccine and placebo recipients were similar.

Trimming stripped 7 bases from V and 8 bases from J, with 11 bases between. The CDR3 has 11 residues. From germline, CDR1 is SNHLY and CDR2 FYNNEI. TCRdb's table, derived via immunoSEQ multiplex PCR, lists solely in-frame clones and lacks some. The data show about 320,000 clones, roughly 80% seen once. Note on this clone: No antigen is known for it.

Treatment given: some 20 received Ad26.COV2.S at low or high dose, single or two shots; about 5 received placebo; per-sample allocation not given. Sampling occurred on day 63 after the first vaccine or placebo injection. V is TRBV2 and J is TRBJ1-1; D possibly corresponds to TRBD1 (5 bases). The TCR originated in a person aged 18-65 years who received the Ad26.COV2.S COVID-19 vaccine or a placebo. The sample in question was peripheral blood, obtained in a trial of Ad26.COV2.S vaccine versus placebo. CDR3 DNA sequence: TGTGCCAGCATCCGGGGACGGGAAGCTTTCTTT. Protein sequence: CASIRGREAFF.